This is a list of T cell receptor beta chains from one sample in a study of blood T cell repertoires in COVID-19. Method: immunoSEQ multiplex PCR; TCRdb's copy keeps in-frame clones and lacks some. The sample gives under 30,000 clones, roughly 84% of which show up once; around 25% is in the top ten. Sequenced input: peripheral blood. The receptors were gathered from a human donor in a cohort sampled during active COVID-19. CDR3s include the opening cysteine and the closing phenylalanine or tryptophan. A D gene is named only where the DNA matches it firmly. The size of a clone is reported for some rows only, either as once, few or many, or as a class for expanded clones.

V gene	J gene	clone size	D gene	CDR3 DNA	CDR3 protein
TRBV3-1/TRBV3-2	TRBJ2-7	-	TRBD2	TGTGCCAGCAGCCAAGTCTCGGGGGGGGAATACGAGCAGTACTTC	CASSQVSGGEYEQYF
TRBV6-5	TRBJ1-5	few	-	TGTGCCAGCAGCCCGGGGACTAACAATCAGCCCCAGCATTTT	CASSPGTNNQPQHF
TRBV19	TRBJ2-1	-	-	TGTGCCAGTAGTATTACAGGGAATGAGCAGTTCTTC	CASSITGNEQFF
TRBV12-3/TRBV12-4	TRBJ2-7	-	TRBD1	TGTGCCAGCAGTCCCACACAGGGGGAGTACTTC	CASSPTQGEYF
TRBV27	TRBJ2-5	-	-	TGTGCCAGCAGTTCCGGACTACAGCAAGAGACCCAGTACTTC	CASSSGLQQETQYF
TRBV6-2/TRBV6-3	TRBJ2-7	few	-	TGTGCCAGCAGTAAGAACCGGGGTGACGGCGAGCAGTACTTC	CASSKNRGDGEQYF
TRBV6-5	TRBJ2-1	-	-	TGTGCCAGCGGTACTAGCTCCTACAATGAGCAGTTCTTC	CASGTSSYNEQFF
TRBV6-1	TRBJ1-1	-	TRBD1	TGTGCCAGCAGTGAAGGACAGGGAAGAACGTTTAGGAACACTGAAGCTTTCTTT	CASSEGQGRTFRNTEAFF
TRBV4-1	TRBJ1-2	-	-	TGCGCCAGCCGAGACAGCCGGGACTATGGCTACACCTTC	CASRDSRDYGYTF
TRBV25-1	TRBJ1-5	-	-	TGTGCCAGCAGTGAGGGGGGGAATCAGCCCCAGCATTTT	CASSEGGNQPQHF
TRBV12-3/TRBV12-4	TRBJ2-7	-	TRBD1	TGTGCCAGCAGCTCGACAGGGTACGACGAGCAGTACTTC	CASSSTGYDEQYF
TRBV4-3	TRBJ2-7	-	-	TGCGCCAGCAGCCAAAGCAGGGTCTACGAGCAGTACTTC	CASSQSRVYEQYF
TRBV28	TRBJ2-1	-	TRBD1	TGTGCCAGCGACAGGGAGAGCAATGAGCAGTTCTTC	CASDRESNEQFF
TRBV30	TRBJ1-3	-	-	TGTGCCTGGAGACAGGGAAACTCTGGAAACACCATATATTTT	CAWRQGNSGNTIYF
TRBV5-1	TRBJ2-7	-	TRBD1	TGCGCCAGCAGACCTGACAGGGGGCACTACGAGCAGTACTTC	CASRPDRGHYEQYF
TRBV29-1	TRBJ2-3	-	-	TGCAGCGCAAAGGACAGTGCAGATACGCAGTATTTT	CSAKDSADTQYF
TRBV7-9	TRBJ2-2	few	TRBD2	TGTGCCAGCAGCCTGGCGGGAGGGCCCGGGGAGCTGTTTTTT	CASSLAGGPGELFF
TRBV5-1	TRBJ1-1	few	-	TGCGCCAGCAGTGAACCAGGGTACCCTGAAGCTTTCTTT	CASSEPGYPEAFF
TRBV24-1	TRBJ2-1	-	TRBD2	TGTGCCACCAGTGATTTAGCGGGAGTAAATTACAATGAGCAGTTCTTC	CATSDLAGVNYNEQFF
TRBV29-1	TRBJ1-2	-	-	TGCAGCGTTGAAGGGGCAGACAACTATGGCTACACCTTC	CSVEGADNYGYTF
TRBV5-1	TRBJ2-3	-	TRBD2	TGCGCCAGCAGCTCCCTCGGGGGGGGCGGCACAGATACGCAGTATTTT	CASSSLGGGGTDTQYF
TRBV5-1	TRBJ2-5	-	TRBD2	TGCGCCAGCAGCCCTGGGGCTAGCGGGGGGGAAGAGACCCAGTACTTC	CASSPGASGGEETQYF
TRBV4-3	TRBJ2-1	-	TRBD2	TGCGCCAGCAGCCAAGACCCTAGCGGGAGTGGCTATGAGCAGTTCTTC	CASSQDPSGSGYEQFF
TRBV27	TRBJ2-5	-	-	TGTGCCAGCAGTTCGACCTTGGGGGGAGTGGGAGAGACCCAGTACTTC	CASSSTLGGVGETQYF
TRBV5-1	TRBJ1-4	-	-	TGCGCCAGCAGCGAATGGACAGTAAGGGAAAAACTGTTTTTT	CASSEWTVREKLFF
TRBV4-1	TRBJ1-4	once	-	TGCGCCAGCAGCCAAGAGGACAGTTTTGCAACTAATGAAAAACTGTTTTTT	CASSQEDSFATNEKLFF
TRBV19	TRBJ2-2	-	TRBD2	TGTGCCAGTAGCGCCACGGGGGAGGGCACCGGGGAGCTGTTTTTT	CASSATGEGTGELFF
TRBV29-1	TRBJ1-1	-	-	TGCAGCGTTGGTCAGGTGAACACTGAAGCTTTCTTT	CSVGQVNTEAFF
TRBV5-1	TRBJ2-7	-	-	TGCGCCAGCAGCTTACTAGCCTCCTCCTACGAGCAGTACTTC	CASSLLASSYEQYF
TRBV5-5	TRBJ1-5	-	TRBD1	TGTGCCAGCAGCTGGGGGACAGGCTATCAGCCCCAGCATTTT	CASSWGTGYQPQHF
TRBV15	TRBJ2-5	-	-	TGTGCCACCAGCAGAGATAAGATAGCCCAAGAGACCCAGTACTTC	CATSRDKIAQETQYF
TRBV13	TRBJ2-5	-	TRBD2	TGTGCCAGCAGCTTAGGTGGACTAGCGCAAGAGACCCAGTACTTC	CASSLGGLAQETQYF
TRBV7-2	TRBJ1-2	-	-	TGTGCCAGCAGCCCCCCAGGGGTTGGGGACTATGGCTACACCTTC	CASSPPGVGDYGYTF
TRBV10-2	TRBJ1-2	-	TRBD1	TGCGCCAGCAGAGACCCGGGACAGGGGCTGGAAGGCTACACCTTC	CASRDPGQGLEGYTF
TRBV28	TRBJ1-5	-	TRBD1	TGTGCCAGCAGTTTAGGGGCAGGGGGCTATAGCAATCAGCCCCAGCATTTT	CASSLGAGGYSNQPQHF
TRBV30	TRBJ1-2	once	-	TGTGCCTGGGACAATGGGGCGGACTATGGCTACACCTTC	CAWDNGADYGYTF
TRBV9	TRBJ2-3	-	-	TGTGCCAGCAGCGTAGCTATCGCAGATACGCAGTATTTT	CASSVAIADTQYF
TRBV6-2/TRBV6-3	TRBJ2-5	few	TRBD1	TGTGCCAGCAGTTACAAGATGACAGGGGGAGTCTCGGAGACCCAGTACTTC	CASSYKMTGGVSETQYF
TRBV9	TRBJ2-5	-	-	TGTGCCAGCAGCGTAGATGGTAGCGGAGGGATGGAGACCCAGTACTTC	CASSVDGSGGMETQYF
TRBV27	TRBJ2-5	-	-	TGTGCCAGCCTTGACCGGCGGGGCCATACTATCTGGAGACTGGTGCTCCAGTACTTC	CASLDRRGHTIWRLVLQYF
TRBV7-6	TRBJ1-4	once	-	TGTGCCAGCAGCTTGAGCCCAGGGCCCCAGCCTGAAAAACTGTTTTTT	CASSLSPGPQPEKLFF
TRBV23-1	TRBJ1-1	-	-	TGCGCCAGCAGGACTCCCTGCAAAGGGAGGAACACTGAAGCTTTCTTT	CASRTPCKGRNTEAFF
TRBV19	TRBJ2-3	once	-	TGTGCCAGTAGTCCTACCCAGAGGCGGGGTGGCACAGATACGCAGTATTTT	CASSPTQRRGGTDTQYF
TRBV5-5	TRBJ2-7	-	TRBD1	TGTGCCAGCAGCGTGGGACAGGGGGCTTACGAGCAGTACTTC	CASSVGQGAYEQYF
TRBV19	TRBJ1-2	-	-	TGTGCCAGTAGTATTAAGGGGCCCGTGTATGGCTACACCTTC	CASSIKGPVYGYTF
TRBV23-1	TRBJ2-7	-	-	TGCGCCAGCAGTCAATTGCCCAGGGGACCTAACTCCTACGAGCAGTACTTC	CASSQLPRGPNSYEQYF
TRBV12-3/TRBV12-4	TRBJ1-1	-	TRBD1	TGTGCCAGCACTCCGGACAGGCGAGAAGCTTTCTTT	CASTPDRREAFF
TRBV5-4	TRBJ2-2	-	-	TGTGCCAGCACCTCTATCGCGGGGAGCCCTAACACCGGGGAGCTGTTTTTT	CASTSIAGSPNTGELFF